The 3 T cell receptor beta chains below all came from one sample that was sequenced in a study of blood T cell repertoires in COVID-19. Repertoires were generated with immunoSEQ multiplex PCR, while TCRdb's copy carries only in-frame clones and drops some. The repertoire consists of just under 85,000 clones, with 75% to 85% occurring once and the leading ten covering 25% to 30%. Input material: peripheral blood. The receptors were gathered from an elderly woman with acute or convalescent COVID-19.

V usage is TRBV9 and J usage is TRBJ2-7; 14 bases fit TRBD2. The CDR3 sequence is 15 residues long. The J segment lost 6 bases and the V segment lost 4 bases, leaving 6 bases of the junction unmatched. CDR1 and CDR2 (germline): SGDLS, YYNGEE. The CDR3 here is CASSRSGTSGSEQYF. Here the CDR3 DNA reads TGTGCCAGCAGCCGTTCCGGGACTAGCGGGAGCGAGCAGTACTTC.

Here the CDR3 DNA reads TGTGCCAGCAGCTTCGAACAGGGGGCCCACGAGCAGTACTTC. This sequence encodes CASSFEQGAHEQYF. The chain links TRBV7-9 to TRBJ2-7; 9 positions match TRBD1. The length of the CDR3 is 14 residues. Germline V lookup: CDR1 SEHNR, CDR2 FQNEAQ (reference sequence). V dropped 3 bases and J dropped 5; count of bases not matched to a gene: 5. Based on the CDR3 plus reference TRBV7-9 and TRBJ2-7, the full variable domain is DTGVSQNPRHKITKRGQNVTFRCDPISEHNRLYWYRQTLGQGPEFLTYFQNEAQLEKSRLLSDRFSAERPKGSFSTLEIQRTEQGDSAMYLCASSFEQGAHEQYFGPGTRLTVT.

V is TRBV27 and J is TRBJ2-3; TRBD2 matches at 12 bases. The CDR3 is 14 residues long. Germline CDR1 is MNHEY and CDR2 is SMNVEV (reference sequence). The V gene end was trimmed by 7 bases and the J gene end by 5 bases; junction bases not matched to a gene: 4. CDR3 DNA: TGTGCCAGCAAGGGGGGACTAGCGGGAGATACGCAGTATTTT. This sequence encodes CASKGGLAGDTQYF.